This TCR beta chain was sequenced for a study of blood T cells in healthy people across ages. General study points: Naive CD4+ cell counts and diversity both ran higher in long-lived than in aged donors.

Every donor contributed 7.5 to 10 milliliters of peripheral blood by blood draw. This clonotype was detected a few times. The antigen is not known. This could be a read error, since a much larger clone is one nucleotide away. With a J-beta primer mix and a sample-barcoded 5' primer, a second PCR ran about 6 to 11 cycles. Every cDNA was tagged by a template-switch adaptor with 12 random nucleotides. TCRdb reprocessed the 5' RACE reads with MiXCR, giving one entry per CDR3 protein. The sample has over 1,500,000 distinct CDR3 sequences, more than 35% seen once. This CDR3 contains 14 residues. The J segment lost 9 bases and the V segment lost 3 bases, leaving 9 bases of the junction unmatched. Germline values: CDR1 SGHRS, CDR2 YFSETQ.

This TCR derives from a human donor in good health. The chain uses TRBV5-1 and TRBJ2-1; the match to TRBD2 covers 7 bases. Sequencing was carried out using blood. The CDR3 protein is CASSWEGVGTEQFF. DNA for the CDR3: TGCGCCAGCAGCTGGGAGGGTGTAGGGACTGAGCAGTTCTTC. The variable domain in full, completed from reference TRBV5-1 and TRBJ2-1, reads KAGVTQTPRYLIKTRGQQVTLSCSPISGHRSVSWYQQTPGQGLQFLFEYFSETQRNKGNFPGRFSGRQFSNSRSEMNVSTLELGDSALYLCASSWEGVGTEQFFGPGTRLTVL.